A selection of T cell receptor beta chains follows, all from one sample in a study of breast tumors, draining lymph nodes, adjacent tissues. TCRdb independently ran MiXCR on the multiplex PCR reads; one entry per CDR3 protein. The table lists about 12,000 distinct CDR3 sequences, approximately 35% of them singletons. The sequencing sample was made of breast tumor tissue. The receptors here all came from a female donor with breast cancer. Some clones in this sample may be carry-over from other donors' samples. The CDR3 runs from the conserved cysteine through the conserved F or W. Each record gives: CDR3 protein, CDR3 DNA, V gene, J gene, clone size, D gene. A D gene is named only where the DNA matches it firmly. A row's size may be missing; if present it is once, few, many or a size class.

CDR3aa: CASSLEGRGYTF
CDR3nt: TGTGCCAGCAGTTTAGAGGGGAGGGGCTACACCTTC
v_gene: TRBV12-3/TRBV12-4
j_gene: TRBJ1-2
abundance: many
d_gene: -

CDR3aa: CSTPGTSFNEQFF
CDR3nt: TGCAGTACTCCCGGGACTAGCTTCAATGAGCAGTTCTTC
v_gene: TRBV20-1
j_gene: TRBJ2-1
abundance: many
d_gene: TRBD2

CDR3aa: CASSLPRDMDNEQFF
CDR3nt: TGTGCCAGCAGCTTACCTAGGGACATGGACAATGAGCAGTTCTTC
v_gene: TRBV7-9
j_gene: TRBJ2-1
abundance: -
d_gene: -

CDR3aa: CASSLRDSQETQYF
CDR3nt: TGTGCCAGCAGTCTACGGGACAGTCAAGAGACCCAGTACTTC
v_gene: TRBV28
j_gene: TRBJ2-5
abundance: -
d_gene: TRBD1

CDR3aa: CASKRAATRVYEQYF
CDR3nt: TGTGCCAGTAAGCGCGCCGCGACTCGGGTCTACGAGCAGTACTTC
v_gene: TRBV19
j_gene: TRBJ2-7
abundance: many
d_gene: -

CDR3aa: CASSQTGTRVMTGELFF
CDR3nt: TGTGCCAGCAGCCAAACCGGGACTAGGGTCATGACCGGGGAGCTGTTTTTT
v_gene: TRBV11-2
j_gene: TRBJ2-2
abundance: medium-sized
d_gene: TRBD2

CDR3aa: CASSERGLDTEAFF
CDR3nt: TGTGCCAGCAGTGAAAGGGGATTGGACACTGAAGCTTTCTTT
v_gene: TRBV6-1
j_gene: TRBJ1-1
abundance: few
d_gene: -

CDR3aa: CATSRSPTHSTDTQYF
CDR3nt: TGTGCCACCAGCAGATCCCCGACACATAGCACAGATACGCAGTATTTT
v_gene: TRBV15
j_gene: TRBJ2-3
abundance: -
d_gene: -

CDR3aa: CASSLKREGLGAETQYF
CDR3nt: TGTGCCAGCAGTTTAAAGCGGGAGGGCCTAGGAGCAGAGACCCAGTACTTC
v_gene: TRBV12-3/TRBV12-4
j_gene: TRBJ2-5
abundance: once
d_gene: TRBD2

CDR3aa: CASSLTPTSDNEQFF
CDR3nt: TGTGCCAGCAGCTTAACTCCGACTAGCGACAATGAGCAGTTCTTC
v_gene: TRBV7-3
j_gene: TRBJ2-1
abundance: many
d_gene: TRBD2

CDR3aa: CSARVQGILETQYF
CDR3nt: TGCAGTGCTAGAGTACAGGGGATTTTGGAGACCCAGTACTTC
v_gene: TRBV20-1
j_gene: TRBJ2-5
abundance: medium-sized
d_gene: TRBD1

CDR3aa: CAGDMAEQYF
CDR3nt: TGCGCGGGAGACATGGCCGAGCAGTACTTC
v_gene: TRBV29-1
j_gene: TRBJ2-7
abundance: many
d_gene: TRBD2

CDR3aa: CASSIYTGTSGRSTYEQYF
CDR3nt: TGTGCCAGTAGTATTTATACCGGGACTAGCGGGAGATCGACCTACGAGCAGTACTTC
v_gene: TRBV19
j_gene: TRBJ2-7
abundance: -
d_gene: TRBD2

CDR3aa: CASSPIGTGVSGELFF
CDR3nt: TGTGCCAGCAGCCCTATCGGGACAGGGGTCAGCGGGGAGCTGTTTTTT
v_gene: TRBV7-3
j_gene: TRBJ2-2
abundance: many
d_gene: TRBD1

CDR3aa: CASSSSEGSGELFF
CDR3nt: TGTGCCAGCAGTTCTTCAGAGGGTTCAGGGGAGCTGTTTTTT
v_gene: TRBV12-3/TRBV12-4
j_gene: TRBJ2-2
abundance: -
d_gene: -

CDR3aa: CAIMGAGGSEQFF
CDR3nt: TGTGCCATCATGGGGGCAGGGGGTTCTGAGCAGTTCTTC
v_gene: TRBV10-3
j_gene: TRBJ2-1
abundance: medium-sized
d_gene: TRBD1

CDR3aa: CASSQQERDRDSPLHF
CDR3nt: TGTGCCAGCAGCCAACAAGAGCGGGACAGGGATTCACCCCTCCACTTT
v_gene: TRBV3-1
j_gene: TRBJ1-6
abundance: many
d_gene: TRBD1

CDR3aa: CASSWPLQLNTDTQYF
CDR3nt: TGTGCCAGCAGCTGGCCTTTGCAGTTAAACACAGATACGCAGTATTTT
v_gene: TRBV7-9
j_gene: TRBJ2-3
abundance: -
d_gene: -

CDR3aa: CASSLQGSGSPLHF
CDR3nt: TGTGCCAGCAGCCTACAGGGGTCCGGTTCACCCCTCCACTTT
v_gene: TRBV3-1
j_gene: TRBJ1-6
abundance: many
d_gene: TRBD1

CDR3aa: CSALFLAGFYNEQFF
CDR3nt: TGCAGTGCTTTATTCCTAGCGGGATTCTACAATGAGCAGTTCTTC
v_gene: TRBV20-1
j_gene: TRBJ2-1
abundance: -
d_gene: TRBD2

CDR3aa: CASSESLSVGVGADTQYF
CDR3nt: TGTGCCAGCAGCGAGTCCCTATCAGTGGGGGTTGGGGCAGATACGCAGTATTTT
v_gene: TRBV5-4
j_gene: TRBJ2-3
abundance: once
d_gene: -

CDR3aa: CASSHPRQGAPRPYEQYF
CDR3nt: TGCGCCAGCAGCCACCCACGACAGGGGGCGCCCAGGCCCTACGAGCAGTACTTC
v_gene: TRBV5-1
j_gene: TRBJ2-7
abundance: many
d_gene: TRBD1

CDR3aa: CASSIRDTSYNEQFF
CDR3nt: TGTGCCAGCAGCATCCGGGACACCTCCTACAATGAGCAGTTCTTC
v_gene: TRBV11-2
j_gene: TRBJ2-1
abundance: -
d_gene: -

CDR3aa: CASSQAGASKNIQYF
CDR3nt: TGTGCCAGCAGCCAAGCGGGGGCATCCAAAAACATTCAGTACTTC
v_gene: TRBV14
j_gene: TRBJ2-4
abundance: many
d_gene: -

CDR3aa: CASSLGLAGAVEAGELFF
CDR3nt: TGTGCCAGCAGCCTGGGACTAGCGGGAGCAGTCGAGGCCGGGGAGCTGTTTTTT
v_gene: TRBV5-6
j_gene: TRBJ2-2
abundance: many
d_gene: TRBD2

CDR3aa: CASSLDFYGFHYNSPLHF
CDR3nt: TGTGCCAGCAGCTTGGATTTTTATGGATTTCACTATAATTCACCCCTCCACTTT
v_gene: TRBV7-6
j_gene: TRBJ1-6
abundance: -
d_gene: -

CDR3aa: CASSAFGSGNTIYF
CDR3nt: TGTGCCAGCAGTGCGTTCGGCTCTGGAAACACCATATATTTT
v_gene: TRBV6-5
j_gene: TRBJ1-3
abundance: many
d_gene: -

CDR3aa: CASERGSYEQYF
CDR3nt: TGTGCCAGCGAGAGGGGGTCCTACGAGCAGTACTTC
v_gene: TRBV28
j_gene: TRBJ2-7
abundance: few
d_gene: -

CDR3aa: CASSRRDPEKGEQYF
CDR3nt: TGTGCCAGCAGTCGCCGGGACCCGGAGAAGGGCGAGCAGTACTTC
v_gene: TRBV27
j_gene: TRBJ2-7
abundance: few
d_gene: -

CDR3aa: CATSRERAARLATNEKLFF
CDR3nt: TGTGCCACCAGCAGAGAAAGAGCGGCCAGACTTGCAACTAATGAAAAACTGTTTTTT
v_gene: TRBV15
j_gene: TRBJ1-4
abundance: medium-sized
d_gene: -

CDR3aa: CASAGTGMNEQFF
CDR3nt: TGTGCCAGCGCCGGGACAGGGATGAATGAGCAGTTCTTC
v_gene: TRBV6-1
j_gene: TRBJ2-1
abundance: many
d_gene: TRBD1

CDR3aa: CASSSSRVTEAFF
CDR3nt: TGTGCCAGCAGTTCGTCCAGGGTAACTGAAGCTTTCTTT
v_gene: TRBV12-3/TRBV12-4
j_gene: TRBJ1-1
abundance: few
d_gene: -

CDR3aa: CSARDRDRDWNYGRTF
CDR3nt: TGCAGTGCTAGAGACAGGGACAGGGATTGGAACTATGGCCGCACCTTC
v_gene: TRBV20-1
j_gene: TRBJ1-2
abundance: -
d_gene: TRBD1

CDR3aa: CASSTPQGTNEQFF
CDR3nt: TGTGCCAGCAGTACCCCGCAGGGTACCAATGAGCAGTTCTTC
v_gene: TRBV6-5
j_gene: TRBJ2-1
abundance: many
d_gene: -

CDR3aa: CASSLVVPTSGGAGTDTQYF
CDR3nt: TGCGCCAGCAGCTTGGTTGTTCCGACTAGCGGGGGGGCGGGCACAGATACGCAGTATTTT
v_gene: TRBV5-1
j_gene: TRBJ2-3
abundance: medium-sized
d_gene: TRBD2

CDR3aa: CASRVGGASNTRYF
CDR3nt: TGCGCCAGCCGGGTGGGGGGCGCATCAAATACGCGGTATTTT
v_gene: TRBV5-1
j_gene: TRBJ2-3
abundance: -
d_gene: -

CDR3aa: CASSGDGSSGGDGSYEQYF
CDR3nt: TGTGCTAGCAGCGGAGATGGGTCCAGCGGGGGTGATGGTTCCTACGAGCAGTACTTC
v_gene: TRBV11-2
j_gene: TRBJ2-7
abundance: -
d_gene: TRBD2

CDR3aa: CASSLAGLAGFNQPQHF
CDR3nt: TGTGCCAGCAGTTTAGCAGGGTTGGCTGGGTTCAATCAGCCCCAGCATTTT
v_gene: TRBV12-3/TRBV12-4
j_gene: TRBJ1-5
abundance: many
d_gene: -

CDR3aa: CASSFLWTGRGEQYF
CDR3nt: TGTGCCAGCAGCTTTCTCTGGACAGGGCGAGGCGAGCAGTACTTC
v_gene: TRBV7-2
j_gene: TRBJ2-7
abundance: few
d_gene: TRBD1

CDR3aa: CASSYGLHYEQYF
CDR3nt: TGTGCCAGCAGCTATGGACTACACTACGAGCAGTACTTC
v_gene: TRBV5-6
j_gene: TRBJ2-7
abundance: many
d_gene: -